A single T cell receptor (beta chain) is shown here with its context. Its antigen is not known. The sample carries other DNA sequences with the same CDR3. All of the donors resided in Nashville, Tennessee, and each was a Caucasian adult. Using immunoSEQ multiplex PCR, the repertoire was profiled, and TCRdb retains in-frame clones only, with some absent. This table holds about 2 million clones, approximately 95% found once. This sample is part of a study of shared clonotypes between healthy human individuals. Background on the study: Two women and a few men aged 18 to 49 made up the donors. Researchers assigned three CD4 naive, three CD4 memory, two CD8 naive and one CD8 memory plate to each donor.

Findings and caveats of the study: Clonotype sharing among donors likely depends on sequencing depth.

There are 12 residues in the CDR3. Germline V gene sequence: CDR1 MDHEN, CDR2 SYDVKM. The ends were cut back, 1 base at V and 8 bases at J, with 8 bases in the middle. Sequenced: naive CD4+ T cells sorted from blood. The subset denotes: CD45RA+ positively selected. This receptor was obtained from a man between 18 and 29 years old in good health. The rearrangement links TRBV28 to TRBJ1-2; D unresolved. The CDR3 reads CASSLSQYGYTF. For the CDR3, the DNA is TGTGCCAGCAGTTTATCCCAGTACGGCTACACCTTC.